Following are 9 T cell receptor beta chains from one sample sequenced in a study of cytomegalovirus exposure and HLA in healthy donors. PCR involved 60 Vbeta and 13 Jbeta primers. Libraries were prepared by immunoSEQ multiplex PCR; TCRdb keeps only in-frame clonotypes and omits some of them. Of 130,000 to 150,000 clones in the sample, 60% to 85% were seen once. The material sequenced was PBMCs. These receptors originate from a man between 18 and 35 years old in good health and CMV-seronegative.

For the CDR3, the DNA is TGTGCCAGCAGCTTACTTTACCGCAGGAACACTGAAGCTTTCTTT. The encoded protein is CASSLLYRRNTEAFF. V is TRBV7-2 and J is TRBJ1-1; D call uncertain. The CDR3 contains 15 residues. CDR1 and CDR2 (germline): SGHTA, FQGNSA. V lost 2 bases, J lost 1 base, and 11 bases lay in between.

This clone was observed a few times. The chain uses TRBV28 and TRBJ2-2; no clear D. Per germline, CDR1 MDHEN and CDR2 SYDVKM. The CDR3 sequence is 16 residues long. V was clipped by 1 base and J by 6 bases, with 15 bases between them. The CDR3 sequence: CASSLLSSSRPGELFF. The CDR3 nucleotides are TGTGCCAGCAGTTTATTATCGTCGTCCAGGCCCGGGGAGCTGTTTTTT. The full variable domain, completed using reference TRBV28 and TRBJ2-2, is DVKVTQSSRYLVKRTGEKVFLECVQDMDHENMFWYRQDPGLGLRLIYFSYDVKMKEKGDIPEGYSVSREKKERFSLILESASTNQTSMYLCASSLLSSSRPGELFFGEGSRLTVL.

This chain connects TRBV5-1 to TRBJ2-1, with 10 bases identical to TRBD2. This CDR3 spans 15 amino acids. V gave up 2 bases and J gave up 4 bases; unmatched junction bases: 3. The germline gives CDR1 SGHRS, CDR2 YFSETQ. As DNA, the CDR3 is TGCGCCAGCAGCTTAACTAGCGGGGATTACAATGAGCAGTTCTTC. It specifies CASSLTSGDYNEQFF.

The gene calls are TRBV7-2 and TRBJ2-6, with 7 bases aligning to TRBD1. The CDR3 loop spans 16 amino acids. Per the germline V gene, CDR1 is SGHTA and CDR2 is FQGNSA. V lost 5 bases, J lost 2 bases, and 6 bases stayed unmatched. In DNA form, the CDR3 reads TGTGCCAGCAGCCCTAGAGGGACAGCTGGGGCCAACGTCCTGACTTTC. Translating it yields CASSPRGTAGANVLTF.

CDR3: CASSFPGTGGNTIYF. CDR3 DNA: TGTGCCAGCAGTTTCCCCGGGACAGGGGGAAACACCATATATTTT. The chain employs TRBV28 and TRBJ1-3; 9 nucleotides line up with TRBD1. With V trimmed by 3 bases and J by 4 bases, 4 bases remained unmatched. The CDR3 length is 15 residues. CDR1 is MDHEN, CDR2 SYDVKM, per germline.

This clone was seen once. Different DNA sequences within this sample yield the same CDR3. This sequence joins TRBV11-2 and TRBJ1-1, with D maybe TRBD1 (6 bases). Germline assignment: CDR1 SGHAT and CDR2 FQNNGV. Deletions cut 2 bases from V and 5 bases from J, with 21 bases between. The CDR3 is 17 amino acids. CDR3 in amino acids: CASSLWGRGSLSTEAFF. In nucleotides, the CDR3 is TGTGCCAGCAGCTTATGGGGCAGGGGTAGTCTTTCGACTGAAGCTTTCTTT.

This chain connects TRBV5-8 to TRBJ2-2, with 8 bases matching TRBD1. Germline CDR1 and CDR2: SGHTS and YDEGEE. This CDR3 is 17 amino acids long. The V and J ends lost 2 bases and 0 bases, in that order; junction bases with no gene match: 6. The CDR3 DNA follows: TGTGCCAGCAGCTTTTCGCTACAGGGGGCGAACACCGGGGAGCTGTTTTTT. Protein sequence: CASSFSLQGANTGELFF.

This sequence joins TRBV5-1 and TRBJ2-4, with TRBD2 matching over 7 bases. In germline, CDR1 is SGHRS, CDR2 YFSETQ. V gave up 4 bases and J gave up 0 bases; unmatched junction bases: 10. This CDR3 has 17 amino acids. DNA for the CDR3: TGCGCCAGCAGCCCGAGGTGGGAGGGCGTAGCCAAAAACATTCAGTACTTC. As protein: CASSPRWEGVAKNIQYF.

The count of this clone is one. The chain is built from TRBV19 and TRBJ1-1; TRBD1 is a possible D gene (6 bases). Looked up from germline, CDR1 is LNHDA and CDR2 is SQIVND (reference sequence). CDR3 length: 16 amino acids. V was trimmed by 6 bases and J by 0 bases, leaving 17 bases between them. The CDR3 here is CASSDRGAGVNTEAFF. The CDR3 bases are TGTGCCAGTAGCGATCGGGGGGCTGGGGTGAACACTGAAGCTTTCTTT.